The entry that follows covers one T cell receptor beta chain sequence. In this sample, this clone turned up once. No cognate antigen has been identified for it. No base qualities exist here, and no much larger clone lies one base off it. In Seattle, one collaborating source enrolled patients while the infection was active and tracked those patients longitudinally over the course of disease. Whole blood was collected in K2EDTA tubes by collaborating institutions according to the institutions' own protocols. For TCRbeta analysis, collaborator samples were shipped as frozen whole blood, as isolated PBMCs, or as DNA extracted from either sample type. The immunoSEQ Assay, a bias-controlled multiplex PCR, was used to amplify TCRbeta CDR3 regions from genomic DNA. Under the source paper's analysis protocol: The number of nucleated cells in each sample was estimated from the amplification of reference gene primers within the assay. Sequence reads were collapsed and filtered to measure the absolute abundance of every unique TCRbeta CDR3 rearrangement. For each sample, productive Simpson clonality was calculated by taking the square root of Simpson's diversity index across productive rearrangements. Imported from immuneACCESS, the table was reduced by TCRdb to in-frame sequences with V and J called. These copies leave out some clones; in studies compared against another copy, an unresolved V gene accounts for under half, and the cause of the remainder is not known. V, J and clone size are taken as reported in that table, and D and trimming were inferred from the DNA itself. This sample lists over 450,000 clones; 85% to 90% were detected once. The top ten clones comprise less than 9.5% of the sample.

The data were taken from a study of blood T cell repertoires in COVID-19 (dated by TCRdb to the early 2020s). A note on the overall study: Collaborator samples came from the United States, Italy and Spain and covered acute and convalescent phases of COVID-19. Nearly every sample came with metadata listing a de-identified subject ID, COVID-19 status, age in years and sex. Subjects who had been exposed to COVID-19, were actively infected with it, or had recovered from it provided the deeply sampled blood TCRbeta repertoires that made up the dataset. The repertoires were released in a freely available public database intended as a resource for research on the immune response to SARS-CoV-2. Where HLA class I and class II types were available, the types were taken from metadata supplied by the sample provider, not from assay-based typing. The prospective study material was composed of cDNA or gDNA derived from T cells, B-cell-depleted T cells, or PBMCs. Samples came from the ongoing ImmuneRACE study (first 160 participants) plus 1,254 subjects from 6 global collaborators.

The full study reports these points: How much clinical and demographic metadata was included differed by source and by participant, and the metadata was provided uncurated.

CDR1 and CDR2 are drawn from the germline V gene: MNHEY, SVGAGI. Trimming costs V 6 bases and J 7 bases, and their ends lie 13 bases apart. Measured from the cysteine to the phenylalanine, the CDR3 is 13 residues long. The read is trimmed to its CDR3 DNA, 39 bases read in frame from base 1. Material for sequencing was peripheral blood. The chain is made from TRBV6-5 and TRBJ2-1, with TRBD2 as a weak D call on 7 bases. The sequence was collected from a woman aged 45-65 years with COVID-19, enrolled during active disease. The CDR3: CASRGGGENEQFF. The bases read TGTGCCAGCAGGGGAGGGGGTGAGAATGAGCAGTTCTTC.